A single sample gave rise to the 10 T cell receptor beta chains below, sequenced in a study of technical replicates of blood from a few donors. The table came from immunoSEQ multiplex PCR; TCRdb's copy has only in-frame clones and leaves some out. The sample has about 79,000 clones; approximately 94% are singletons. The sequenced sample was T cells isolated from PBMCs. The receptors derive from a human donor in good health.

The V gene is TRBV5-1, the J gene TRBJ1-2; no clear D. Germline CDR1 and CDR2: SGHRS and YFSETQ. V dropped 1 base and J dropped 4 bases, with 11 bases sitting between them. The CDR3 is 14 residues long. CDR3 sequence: CASSLQASSYGYTF. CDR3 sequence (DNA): TGCGCCAGCAGCTTGCAAGCGTCCTCCTATGGCTACACCTTC.

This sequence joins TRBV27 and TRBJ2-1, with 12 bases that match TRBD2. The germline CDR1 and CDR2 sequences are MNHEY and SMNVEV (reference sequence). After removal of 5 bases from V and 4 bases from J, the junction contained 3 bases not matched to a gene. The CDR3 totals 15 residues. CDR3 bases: TGTGCCAGCAGTCCCGGGACTAGCGGGTACAATGAGCAGTTCTTC. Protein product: CASSPGTSGYNEQFF.

CDR3 in DNA: TGTGCCAGCAGTTTACAGGGGTCCTATGGCTACACCTTC. This gives the protein CASSLQGSYGYTF. The chain is built from TRBV27 and TRBJ1-2, with a weak D call TRBD1 (6 bases). Trimming pared 2 bases from V and 4 bases from J, leaving 8 bases between. Germline values: CDR1 MNHEY, CDR2 SMNVEV (reference sequence). The CDR3 is 13 residues long.

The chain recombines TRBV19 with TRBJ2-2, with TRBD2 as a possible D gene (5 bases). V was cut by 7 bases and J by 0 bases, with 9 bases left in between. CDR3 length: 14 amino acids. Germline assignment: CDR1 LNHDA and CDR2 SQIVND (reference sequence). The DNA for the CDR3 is TGTGCCAGTATACCCGGGACGAACACCGGGGAGCTGTTTTTT. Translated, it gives CASIPGTNTGELFF.

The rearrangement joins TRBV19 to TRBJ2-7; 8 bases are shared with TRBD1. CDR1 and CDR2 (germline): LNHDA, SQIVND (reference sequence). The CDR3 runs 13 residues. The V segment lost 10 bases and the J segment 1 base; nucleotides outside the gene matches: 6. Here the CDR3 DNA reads TGTGCCACCGCGTACAGGGGGTCCTACGAGCAGTACTTC. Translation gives CATAYRGSYEQYF.

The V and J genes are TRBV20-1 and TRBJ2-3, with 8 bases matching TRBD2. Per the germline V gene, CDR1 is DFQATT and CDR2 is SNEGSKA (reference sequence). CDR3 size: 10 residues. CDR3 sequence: CSAGGYTQYF. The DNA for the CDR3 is TGCAGCGCGGGGGGTTATACGCAGTATTTT.

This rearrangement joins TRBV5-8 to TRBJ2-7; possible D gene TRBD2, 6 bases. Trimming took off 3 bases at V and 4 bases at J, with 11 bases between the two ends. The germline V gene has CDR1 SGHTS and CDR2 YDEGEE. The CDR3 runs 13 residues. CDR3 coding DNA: TGTGCCAGCAGCTCCTGGCGGGGATACGAGCAGTACTTC. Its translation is CASSSWRGYEQYF.

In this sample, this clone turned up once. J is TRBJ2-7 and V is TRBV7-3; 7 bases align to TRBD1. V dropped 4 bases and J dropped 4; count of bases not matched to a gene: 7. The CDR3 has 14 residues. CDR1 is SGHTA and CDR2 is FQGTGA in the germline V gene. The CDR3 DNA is TGTGCCAGCAGCTCATCCGGGACAGTTTACGAGCAGTACTTC. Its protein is CASSSSGTVYEQYF.

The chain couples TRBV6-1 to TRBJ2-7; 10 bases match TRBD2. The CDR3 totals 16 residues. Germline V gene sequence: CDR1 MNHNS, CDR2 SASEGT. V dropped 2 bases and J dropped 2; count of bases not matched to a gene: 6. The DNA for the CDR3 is TGTGCCAGCAGTGAACAGCGTCTAGCGGGGGCCTACGAGCAGTACTTC. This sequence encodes CASSEQRLAGAYEQYF.

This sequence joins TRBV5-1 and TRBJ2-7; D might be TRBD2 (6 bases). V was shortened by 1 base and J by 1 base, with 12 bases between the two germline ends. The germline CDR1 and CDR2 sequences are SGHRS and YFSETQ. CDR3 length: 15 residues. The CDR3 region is CASSLWWEESYEQYF. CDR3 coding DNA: TGCGCCAGCAGCTTGTGGTGGGAGGAGTCCTACGAGCAGTACTTC.